One sample yielded the 3 T cell receptor beta chains listed below, sequenced in a study of CD8 T cells in Susac syndrome. RNA, at roughly 0.5 to 1 ug, was reverse transcribed with random hexamers. Each CDR3 protein gets one entry after TCRdb re-called the immunoSEQ multiplex PCR reads with MiXCR. Among 100,000 to 150,000 distinct CDR3 sequences, 90% to 95% were seen once, and the ten largest hold over 0.2%. The sequenced material came from CD8+ T cells from PBMCs. The receptors stem from a human donor with Susac syndrome.

In this sample, this clonotype turned up once. J is TRBJ1-3 and V is TRBV7-9, with 9 bases identical to TRBD1. This CDR3 is 16 amino acids long. Per germline, CDR1 SEHNR and CDR2 FQNEAQ (reference sequence). The ends lost 5 bases at V and 3 bases at J; junction bases unmatched: 8. The CDR3 reads CASSDGQGLFGNTIYF. The CDR3 DNA reads TGTGCCAGCAGCGACGGACAGGGGTTGTTTGGAAACACCATATATTTT.

V is TRBV4-3 and J is TRBJ2-2; D is tentatively TRBD1 or TRBD2 (5 bases each). The CDR3 extends over 18 amino acids. From germline, CDR1 is LGHNA and CDR2 YSLEER. Trimming stripped 0 bases from V and 7 bases from J, with 21 bases between. CDR3 residues: CASSQEVKGTVLVGELFF. For the CDR3, the DNA is TGCGCCAGCAGCCAAGAAGTCAAGGGGACGGTACTGGTCGGGGAGCTGTTTTTT.

This clonotype occurred once. The chain links TRBV19 to TRBJ1-2; D remains ambiguous. Germline V CDR1 and CDR2: LNHDA, SQIVND (reference sequence). Trimming removed 1 base at V and 0 bases at J, with 12 bases between. CDR3 length: 16 amino acids. As DNA, the CDR3 is TGTGCCAGTAGTATAGCCTCCGTGTGGACTAACTATGGCTACACCTTC. Translating it yields CASSIASVWTNYGYTF.